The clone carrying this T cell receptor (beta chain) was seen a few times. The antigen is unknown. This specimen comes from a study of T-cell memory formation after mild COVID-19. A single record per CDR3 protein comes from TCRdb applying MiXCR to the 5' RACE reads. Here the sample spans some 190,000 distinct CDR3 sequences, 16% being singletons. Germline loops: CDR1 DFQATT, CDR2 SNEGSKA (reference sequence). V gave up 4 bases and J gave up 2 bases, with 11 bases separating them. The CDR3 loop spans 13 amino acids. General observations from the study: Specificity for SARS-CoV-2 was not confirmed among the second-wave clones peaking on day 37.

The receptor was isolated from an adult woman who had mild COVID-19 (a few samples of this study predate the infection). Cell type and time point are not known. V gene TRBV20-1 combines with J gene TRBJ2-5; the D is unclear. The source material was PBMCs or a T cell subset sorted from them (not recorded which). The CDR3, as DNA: TGCAGTGCTATCTTCACTGGGCAAGAGACCCAGTACTTC. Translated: CSAIFTGQETQYF.